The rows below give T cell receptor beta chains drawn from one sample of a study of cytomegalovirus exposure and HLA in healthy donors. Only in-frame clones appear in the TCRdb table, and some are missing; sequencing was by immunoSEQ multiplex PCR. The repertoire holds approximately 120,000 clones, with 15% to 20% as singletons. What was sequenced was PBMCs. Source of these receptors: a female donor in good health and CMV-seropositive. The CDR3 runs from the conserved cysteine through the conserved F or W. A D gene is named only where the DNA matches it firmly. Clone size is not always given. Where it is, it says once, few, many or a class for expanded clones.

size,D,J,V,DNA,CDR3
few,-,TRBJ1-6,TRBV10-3,TGTGCCATCAGTGAGCAGGACTATAATTCACCCCTCCACTTT,CAISEQDYNSPLHF
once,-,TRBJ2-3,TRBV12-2,TGTGCAAGTCGCTTAGCGGCAGATCTAGCGGGAGGGCCTGGGATCACAGATACGCAGTATTTT,CASRLAADLAGGPGITDTQYF
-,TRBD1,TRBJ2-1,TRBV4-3,TGCGCCAGCAGCCAGGGACAGGGGTGGAGAAATGAGCAGTTCTTC,CASSQGQGWRNEQFF
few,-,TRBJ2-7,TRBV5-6,TGTGCCAGCATGGGGCCTAACGAGGCCGACGAGCAGTACTTC,CASMGPNEADEQYF
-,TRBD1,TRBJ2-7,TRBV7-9,TGTGCCAGCAGCTTCGGGACAGGGAACGAGCAGTACTTC,CASSFGTGNEQYF
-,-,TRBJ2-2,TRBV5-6,TGTGCCAGCAGCCCGGTTTTGAATGCGAACACCGGGGAGCTGTTTTTT,CASSPVLNANTGELFF
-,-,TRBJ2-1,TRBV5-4,TGTGCCAGCAGCCCTCCAAGCGAAGGGGCCTACAATGAGCAGTTCTTC,CASSPPSEGAYNEQFF
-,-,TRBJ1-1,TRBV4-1,TGCGCCAGCAGCCCATTGCGGGGAATGAACACTGAAGCTTTCTTT,CASSPLRGMNTEAFF
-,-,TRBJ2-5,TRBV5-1,TGCGCCAGCAGCTCCTCCTCAGAGACCCAGTACTTC,CASSSSSETQYF
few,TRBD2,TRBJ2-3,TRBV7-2,TGTGCCAGCAGCGTTGTAGCGGGGGGTGGAACAGATACGCAGTATTTT,CASSVVAGGGTDTQYF
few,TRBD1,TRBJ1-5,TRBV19,TGTGCCAGTAGAAGCGGACAGGGGGATCAGCCCCAGCATTTT,CASRSGQGDQPQHF
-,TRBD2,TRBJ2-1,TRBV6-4,TGTGCCAGCAGTGAGTCCGGGACTAGCGGGAGTAATGAGCAGTTCTTC,CASSESGTSGSNEQFF
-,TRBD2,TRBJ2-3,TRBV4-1,TGCGCCAGCAGCCAGGGGAATAGCGGGGGGACCTCCCTCACAGATACGCAGTATTTT,CASSQGNSGGTSLTDTQYF
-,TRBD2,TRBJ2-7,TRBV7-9,TGTGCCAGCAGCTTATCAGGTCTAGCGGGGGGCCGTCGTGCCTACGAGCAGTACTTC,CASSLSGLAGGRRAYEQYF
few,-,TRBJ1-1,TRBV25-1,TGTGCCAGCAGTGAACTTGGCCGCTCTCTTTTCTTT,CASSELGRSLFF
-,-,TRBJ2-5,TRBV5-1,TGCGCCAGCAGCTTGGGAGGAGGCTCATCGAACGAAGAGACCCAGTACTTC,CASSLGGGSSNEETQYF
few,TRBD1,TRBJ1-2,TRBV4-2,TGTGCCAGCAGCCAAGATAGACAGGGAGGCTATGGCTACACCTTC,CASSQDRQGGYGYTF